This T cell receptor (beta chain) was recorded in a study of cytomegalovirus exposure and HLA in healthy donors. Across the study: A preliminary data release comprised 80 million or so unique TCRs obtained from HLA-typed donors. Findings and caveats of the study: An analysis was carried out at a later point. It showed that HLA-associated TCR beta chains were more clonally expanded than equally common non-associated chains. In a later analysis, TCR beta V- and J-gene trimming showed a link to a missense DCLRE1C variant.

As for this clone: The antigen is not known.

The V end was cut by 5 bases, the J end by 0 bases, with 18 bases between. CDR3 length: 16 amino acids. 60 Vbeta and 13 Jbeta primers were used in PCR. Libraries were prepared by immunoSEQ multiplex PCR; TCRdb keeps only in-frame clonotypes and omits some of them. The table records 200,000 to 250,000 clones, roughly 83% of them present only once. The chain links TRBV5-3 to TRBJ2-7; D perhaps matches TRBD2 (5 bases). TRBV5-3 is an ORF for which the function is uncertain. The material sequenced was PBMCs. The TCR was taken from a boy aged 2 to 10 in good health and CMV-seronegative. This CDR3 is CARRTRTYCRSYEQYF. CDR3 DNA sequence: TGTGCCAGAAGGACAAGGACTTACTGCCGCTCCTACGAGCAGTACTTC.